This entry features one T cell receptor (beta chain) sequence. The target of this receptor is not known. These data belong to a study of control samples from healthy donors and cancer patients (dated by TCRdb to 2019 to 2021). Libraries came from the immunoSEQ multiplex PCR assay. In TCRdb, the immuneACCESS table is reduced to in-frame sequences with V and J assigned. These tables do not hold every clone; where another copy was compared, an unresolved V gene accounts for under half, and the others remain unexplained. The sample table records approximately 190,000 clones. Of the sample, around 2% is held by the ten largest clones. The germline V gene yields SGHAT for CDR1 and FQNNGV for CDR2. There are 14 amino acids in the CDR3, from cysteine to phenylalanine inclusive. The read is trimmed to its CDR3 DNA, 42 bases read in frame from base 1. Trimming removed 5 bases from V and 6 bases from J, leaving 11 bases between the germline ends.

This receptor was obtained from a woman aged 25 to 45 in good health. The sequenced sample consisted of blood. The rearranged chain carries TRBV11-2 and TRBJ1-6; the D gene cannot be resolved reliably. The CDR3 reads CASSPTSTNSPLHF. The nucleotide sequence reads TGTGCCAGCAGCCCGACGTCCACTAATTCACCCCTCCACTTT. The full variable domain, completed from the reference TRBV11-2 and TRBJ1-6 proteins outside the CDR3, reads EAGVAQSPRYKIIEKRQSVAFWCNPISGHATLYWYQQILGQGPKLLIQFQNNGVVDDSQLPKDRFSAERLKGVDSTLKIQPAKLEDSAVYLCASSPTSTNSPLHFGNGTRLTVT.